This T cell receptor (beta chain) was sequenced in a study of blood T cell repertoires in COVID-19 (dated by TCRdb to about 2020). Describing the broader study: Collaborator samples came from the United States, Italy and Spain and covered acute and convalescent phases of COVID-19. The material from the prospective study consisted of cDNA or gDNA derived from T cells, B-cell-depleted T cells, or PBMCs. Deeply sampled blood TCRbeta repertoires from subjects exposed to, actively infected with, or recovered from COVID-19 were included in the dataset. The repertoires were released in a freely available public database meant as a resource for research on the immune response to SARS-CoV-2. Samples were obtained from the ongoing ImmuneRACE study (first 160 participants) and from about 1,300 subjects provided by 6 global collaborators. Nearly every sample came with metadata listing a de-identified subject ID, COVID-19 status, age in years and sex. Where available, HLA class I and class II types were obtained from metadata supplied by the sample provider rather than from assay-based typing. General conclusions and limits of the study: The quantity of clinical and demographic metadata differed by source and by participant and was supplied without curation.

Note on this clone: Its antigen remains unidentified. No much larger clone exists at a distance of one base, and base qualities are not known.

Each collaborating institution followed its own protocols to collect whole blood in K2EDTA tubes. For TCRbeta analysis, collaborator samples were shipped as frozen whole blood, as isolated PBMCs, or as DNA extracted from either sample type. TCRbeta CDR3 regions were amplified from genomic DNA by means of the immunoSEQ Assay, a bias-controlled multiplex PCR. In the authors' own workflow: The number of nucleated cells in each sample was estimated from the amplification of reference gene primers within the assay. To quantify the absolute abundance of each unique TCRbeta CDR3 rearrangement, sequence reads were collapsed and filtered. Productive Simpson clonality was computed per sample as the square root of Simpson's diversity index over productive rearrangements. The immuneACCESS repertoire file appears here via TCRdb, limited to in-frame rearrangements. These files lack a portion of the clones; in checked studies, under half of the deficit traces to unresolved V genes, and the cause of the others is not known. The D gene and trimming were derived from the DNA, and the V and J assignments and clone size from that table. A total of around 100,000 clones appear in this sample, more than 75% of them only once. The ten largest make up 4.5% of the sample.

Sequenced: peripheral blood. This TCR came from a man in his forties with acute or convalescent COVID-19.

The DNA is as follows: TGTGCCAGCAGCACCGCTCCAGGTCCCGCCAAAAACATTCAGTACTTC. The encoded protein is CASSTAPGPAKNIQYF. The chain is assembled from TRBV9 and TRBJ2-4, with the D gene not confidently named. The germline ends are 15 bases apart after V is trimmed by 4 bases and J by 1 base. The CDR3 starts with the cysteine, ends with the phenylalanine, and has 16 residues. Only the CDR3 DNA is retained, 48 bases long and in frame from the first base. From the germline V gene, CDR1 is SGDLS and CDR2 is YYNGEE.